This T cell receptor (beta chain) was observed in a study of T-cell reconstitution after alpha-beta-depleted transplantation in children. This CDR3 is 18 amino acids long. Using unique molecular identifiers, the investigators prepared the TCRbeta library. Each CDR3 protein is one row after TCRdb ran MiXCR on the PCR reads. Altogether fewer than 550,000 distinct CDR3 sequences are present, 10% to 12% being singletons, with the ten largest covering roughly 15%. This clonotype was counted between two and nine times. The chain is built from TRBV21-1 and TRBJ2-3; the D call in the table, TRBD2, was not verified against the DNA. TRBV21-1 is labeled a pseudogene. Sample: PBMCs, mostly from graft donor cells, taken 180 days after TCRalphabeta/CD19-depleted stem cell transplant. This clonotype originated in a female patient between 2 and 10 years old who had a stem cell transplant for aplastic anemia, so the T cells may come from the graft donor. Here the CDR3 DNA reads TGTGCCAGCAGCCCCCGGACTAGCGGGAACGGTCGAACAGATACGCAGTATTTT. This gives the protein CASSPRTSGNGRTDTQYF.